This TCR beta chain was observed in a study of T cells in Graves' hyperthyroidism and ophthalmopathy. Points from the study as a whole: Appearing also in blood were most of the thyroid clonotypes expanded above 0.001.

This sample holds PBMCs from approximately 10 ml fresh peripheral blood. This clonotype was recorded many times. Its matching antigen is unknown. Amplification of TCR beta CDR3 regions was performed using RNA transcripts as template. HTBI primers were the set used in a first-round RT-PCR of the TCR CDR3. TCRdb passed the multiplex PCR reads through MiXCR, listing each CDR3 protein once. The sample comprises some 250,000 distinct CDR3 sequences, over 12% of which are singletons, and 30% to 35% rests with the top ten. Sequences were obtained from blood. This TCR derives from a woman between 50 and 59 years old with Graves' hyperthyroidism that later progressed to Graves' ophthalmopathy.

DNA of the CDR3: TGTGCCAGCAGTTTTAGTCGTCGGGCTAGCGGGATCTATGAGCAGTTCTTC. Translated: CASSFSRRASGIYEQFF. V usage is TRBV12-3 or TRBV12-4 and J usage is TRBJ2-1, with 9 positions matching TRBD2. V trimming: 3 bases; J trimming: 8 bases; junction bases outside the gene matches: 14. The CDR3 is 17 amino acids.